This T cell receptor beta chain was observed in a study of T cell repertoires in cytomegalovirus infection. Whole-study context: Public TCR beta signatures were indicative of both CMV infection and a matching HLA type. Study-wide points: There were carriers of CMV plus the relevant HLA, and cumulative public TCR beta family frequency identified them.

TCRdb re-called the reads with MiXCR, one entry per CDR3 protein. There are around 770,000 distinct CDR3 sequences in the sample; around 29% occur only once, and roughly 14% lies in the top ten. This clonotype was seen more than once but under ten times. Its antigen is as yet unknown. Germline V lookup: CDR1 MGHRA, CDR2 YSYEKL. The V segment lost 4 bases and the J segment 7 bases; nucleotides outside the gene matches: 10. The CDR3 runs 16 residues. The sample consisted of cultured CD8+ T cells from PBMCs, taken from culture after CMV antigen stimulation. The V and J genes are TRBV4-1 and TRBJ1-5; 10 positions agree with TRBD1. This clonotype was sampled from a human donor in good health (CMV status not recorded). Some clones in this sample may be carry-over from other donors' samples. CDR3 bases: TGCGCCAGCAGCCCAAAAAGCCAGGACAGGGGGCAGCCCCAGCATTTT. Its protein product is CASSPKSQDRGQPQHF.